This entry lists 9 T cell receptor beta chains sequenced from one sample in a study of T cell responses to AZD1222 COVID-19 vaccine. Assay: immunoSEQ multiplex PCR; the TCRdb copy retains only in-frame clones and omits some. The profile shows some 180,000 clones, around 94% of them singletons. The sample consisted of peripheral blood, taken 28 days after the second dose of the MenACWY control vaccine. These receptor sequences come from an adult who received the MenACWY meningococcal vaccine as a control.

The gene calls are TRBV5-1 and TRBJ2-1; D gene unclear. This CDR3 region has 15 residues. CDR1 SGHRS and CDR2 YFSETQ come from the germline V gene. The V end lost 6 bases, the J end lost 0 bases, and 13 bases lay between the germline ends. The CDR3 DNA follows: TGCGCCAGCACGGGCGCCAGCCCCTCCTACAATGAGCAGTTCTTC. Residues: CASTGASPSYNEQFF.

The chain recombines TRBV7-9 with TRBJ2-7; D remains unclear. V was shortened by 1 base and J by 4 bases, with 8 bases between the two germline ends. The CDR3 contains 13 residues. Germline CDR1 is SEHNR and CDR2 is FQNEAQ (reference sequence). The CDR3 is CASSLEGQYEQYF. CDR3 DNA sequence: TGTGCCAGCAGCTTAGAAGGCCAATACGAGCAGTACTTC.

This chain uses TRBV4-1 with TRBJ1-1; 9 positions match TRBD1. The length of the CDR3 is 17 residues. Germline values: CDR1 MGHRA, CDR2 YSYEKL. Losses at the gene ends were 1 base for V and 2 bases for J; bases not matched to a gene: 8. The CDR3 sequence is CASSQAQGAGRNTEAFF. DNA of the CDR3: TGCGCCAGCAGCCAAGCACAGGGGGCTGGCCGCAACACTGAAGCTTTCTTT.

The chain carries TRBV2 and TRBJ1-4; the D is unclear. In germline, CDR1 is SNHLY, CDR2 FYNNEI. CDR3 size: 12 residues. V was pared by 7 bases and J by 7 bases, with 10 bases between. The CDR3 DNA sequence: TGTGCCAGCAATAGGGAAAGTGAAAAACTGTTTTTT. Its protein is CASNRESEKLFF.

The chain joins TRBV2 to TRBJ2-1; D uncertain. The CDR3 loop spans 14 amino acids. V was pared by 2 bases and J by 8 bases, with 13 bases between. Germline CDR1 and CDR2: SNHLY and FYNNEI. The CDR3 region has the DNA TGTGCCAGCAGTGAATTGGCAGGAATGGATGAGCAGTTCTTC. It specifies CASSELAGMDEQFF.

The chain has TRBV28 and TRBJ1-2; possibly TRBD1 for D (6 bases). The V gene lost 6 bases and the J gene lost 4 bases, with 12 bases spanning the gap. This CDR3 has 13 amino acids. Germline CDR1 and CDR2: MDHEN and SYDVKM. The CDR3 sequence: CASSPGQIYGYTF. In DNA, the CDR3 is TGTGCCAGCAGCCCCGGACAGATCTATGGCTACACCTTC.

This clone was counted a single time. The rearrangement uses TRBV3-1 (or the pseudogene TRBV3-2) and TRBJ2-1, with D tentatively TRBD2 (6 bases). V lost 0 bases, J lost 10 bases, and 19 bases lay in between. This CDR3 has 16 residues. Germline values: CDR1 LGHDT, CDR2 YNNKEL (reference sequence). DNA for the CDR3: TGTGCCAGCAGCCAAGATATCGCGGGACCCCGTGGGGAGCAGTTCTTC. Amino acids: CASSQDIAGPRGEQFF.

This clone was picked up one time. This chain uses TRBV3-1 (or the pseudogene TRBV3-2) with TRBJ2-2; maybe TRBD1 (6 bases). V was trimmed by 4 bases and J by 5 bases, leaving 11 bases between them. In germline, CDR1 is LGHDT, CDR2 YNNKEL (reference sequence). This CDR3 comprises 14 residues. CDR3 bases: TGTGCCAGCAGCCTTGGCAGGGGAACCGGGGAGCTGTTTTTT. Residues: CASSLGRGTGELFF.

The V call is TRBV5-1, the J call TRBJ2-3; 10 bases align to TRBD2. CDR3 length: 15 amino acids. Germline V gene lookup returns CDR1 SGHRS and CDR2 YFSETQ. V lost 1 base and J lost 7; bases outside the gene matches: 6. The CDR3 here is CASSLSASGRNTQYF. CDR3 DNA: TGCGCCAGCAGCTTGTCGGCTAGCGGGAGAAATACGCAGTATTTT.